Below are 5 T cell receptor beta chains sequenced from a single sample in a study of cytomegalovirus exposure and HLA in healthy donors (dated by TCRdb to 2015 to 2018). To prepare the library, the immunoSEQ multiplex PCR assay was applied. The multiplex PCR relied on a mix of 60 forward primers for TCR Vbeta segments and 13 reverse primers for TCR Jbeta segments. TCRdb mirrors the immuneACCESS table, restricted to in-frame sequences. Some clones are absent from its copies; in checked studies, under half trace to an unresolved V gene, and the reason for the others is unknown. Recorded for this sample are about 120,000 clones; over 15% of them occurred a single time. 2.5% to 3% of the sample is held by the ten biggest clonotypes. Material for sequencing was PBMCs. The receptors stem from a female donor in good health and CMV-seropositive.

This clone was counted only a few times. The chain links TRBV25-1 to TRBJ2-4; 8 nucleotides align to TRBD1. The V gene end was trimmed by 3 bases and the J gene end by 1 base; junction bases not matched to a gene: 5. Germline-derived CDR1 and CDR2 are MGHDK and SYGVNS. This CDR3 is built from 16 residues. The CDR3 spells CASSDLGQGAKNIQYF. The CDR3 DNA reads as TGTGCCAGCAGTGACCTCGGACAGGGTGCCAAAAACATTCAGTACTTC.

This clone has a handful of counts. A read error may produce the germline difference seen at one junction end. The chain joins TRBV7-7 to TRBJ2-1, with 7 nucleotides matching TRBD1. The length of the CDR3 is 14 residues. The germline V gene has CDR1 SSHAT and CDR2 FNYEAQ (reference sequence). CDR3 in amino acids: CASSPRTGWDEQFF. CDR3 nucleotide sequence: TGTGCTAGCAGCCCTAGGACAGGTTGGGATGAGCAGTTCTTC.

This sequence joins TRBV21-1 and TRBJ1-5. TRBV21-1 is an annotated pseudogene. This CDR3 region has 17 residues. For the CDR3, the DNA is TGTGCCAGCAGCAAAGAGGTTGAGGGAGTTGACAATCAGCCCCAGCATTTT. This translates into CASSKEVEGVDNQPQHF.

As regards this clone: Germline is not matched at one junction end, which may reflect a read error. The genes are TRBV7-2 and TRBJ1-1; a possible D gene is TRBD1 (5 bases). The V gene's germline CDR1 is SGHTA and CDR2 FQGNSA. This CDR3 has 14 amino acids. The CDR3 loop reads CASSLDSTLAPSGF. The CDR3 nucleotides are TGTGCCAGCAGCTTAGATTCGACACTAGCCCCCTCAGGGTTT.

This clone was counted between two and nine times. The genes are TRBV2 and TRBJ2-1; tentatively, D is TRBD2 (5 bases). CDR3 size: 14 residues. Between the trimmed V and J ends, which lost 8 bases and 5 bases, there was a span of 16 bases. The germline V gene encodes CDR1 SNHLY and CDR2 FYNNEI. The CDR3 is CASQRTTVNNEQFF. CDR3 bases: TGTGCCAGCCAGCGGACCACCGTGAACAATGAGCAGTTCTTC. Complete variable domain (other parts from reference TRBV2 and TRBJ2-1): EPEVTQTPSHQVTQMGQEVILRCVPISNHLYFYWYRQILGQKVEFLVSFYNNEISEKSEIFDDQFSVERPDGSNFTLKIRSTKLEDSAMYFCASQRTTVNNEQFFGPGTRLTVL.